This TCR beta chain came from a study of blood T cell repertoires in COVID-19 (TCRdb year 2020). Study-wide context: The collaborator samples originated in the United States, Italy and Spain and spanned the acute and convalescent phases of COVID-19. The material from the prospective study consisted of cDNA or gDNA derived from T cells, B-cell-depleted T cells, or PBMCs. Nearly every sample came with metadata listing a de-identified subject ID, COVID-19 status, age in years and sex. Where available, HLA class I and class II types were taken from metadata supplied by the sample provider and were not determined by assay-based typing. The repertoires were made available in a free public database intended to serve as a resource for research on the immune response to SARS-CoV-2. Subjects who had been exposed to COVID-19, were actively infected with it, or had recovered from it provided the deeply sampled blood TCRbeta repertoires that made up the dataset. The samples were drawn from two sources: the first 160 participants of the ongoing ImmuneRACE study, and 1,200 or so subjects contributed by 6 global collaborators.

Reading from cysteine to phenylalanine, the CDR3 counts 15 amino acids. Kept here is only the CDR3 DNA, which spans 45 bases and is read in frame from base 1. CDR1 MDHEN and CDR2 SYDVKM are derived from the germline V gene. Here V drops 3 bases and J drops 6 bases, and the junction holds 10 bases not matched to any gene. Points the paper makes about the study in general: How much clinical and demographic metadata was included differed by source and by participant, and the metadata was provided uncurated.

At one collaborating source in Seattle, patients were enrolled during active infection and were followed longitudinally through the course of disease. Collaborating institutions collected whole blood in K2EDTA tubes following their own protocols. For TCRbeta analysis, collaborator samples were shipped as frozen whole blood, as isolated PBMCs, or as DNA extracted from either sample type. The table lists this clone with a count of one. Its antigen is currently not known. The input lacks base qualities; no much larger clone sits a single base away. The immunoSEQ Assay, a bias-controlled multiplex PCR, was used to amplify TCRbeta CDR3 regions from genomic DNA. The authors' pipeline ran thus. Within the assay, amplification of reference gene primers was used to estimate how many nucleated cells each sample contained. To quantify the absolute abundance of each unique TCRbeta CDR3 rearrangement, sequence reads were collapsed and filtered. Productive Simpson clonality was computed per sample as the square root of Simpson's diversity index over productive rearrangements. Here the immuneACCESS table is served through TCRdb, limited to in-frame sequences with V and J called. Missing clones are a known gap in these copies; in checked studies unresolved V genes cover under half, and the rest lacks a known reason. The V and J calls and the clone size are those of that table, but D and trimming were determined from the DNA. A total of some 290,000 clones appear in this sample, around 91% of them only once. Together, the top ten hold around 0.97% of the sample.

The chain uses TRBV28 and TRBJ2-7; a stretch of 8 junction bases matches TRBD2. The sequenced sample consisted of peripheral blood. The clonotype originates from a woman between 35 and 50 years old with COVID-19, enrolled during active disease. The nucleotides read TGTGCCAGCAGTTTGTCGGGAGGGCCGAATGGCGAGCAGTACTTC. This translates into CASSLSGGPNGEQYF.